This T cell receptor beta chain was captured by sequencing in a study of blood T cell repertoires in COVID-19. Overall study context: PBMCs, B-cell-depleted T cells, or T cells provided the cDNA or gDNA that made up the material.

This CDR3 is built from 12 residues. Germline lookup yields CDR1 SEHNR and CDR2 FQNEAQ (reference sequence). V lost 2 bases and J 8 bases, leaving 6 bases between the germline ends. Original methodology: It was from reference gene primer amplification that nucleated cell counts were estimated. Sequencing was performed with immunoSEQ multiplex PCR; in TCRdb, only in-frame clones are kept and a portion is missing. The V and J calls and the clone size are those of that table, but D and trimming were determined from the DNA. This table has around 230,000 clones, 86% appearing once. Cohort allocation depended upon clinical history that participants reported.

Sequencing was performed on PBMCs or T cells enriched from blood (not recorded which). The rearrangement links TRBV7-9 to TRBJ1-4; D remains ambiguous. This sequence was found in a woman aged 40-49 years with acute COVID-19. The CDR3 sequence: CASSLQQEKLFF. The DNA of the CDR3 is TGTGCCAGCAGCTTACAACAGGAAAAACTGTTTTTT.